These T cell receptor beta chains were read from a single sample in a study of blood T cell repertoires in COVID-19. Generated by immunoSEQ multiplex PCR, the TCRdb table keeps only in-frame clones and is missing some. The sample records 75,000 to 100,000 clones, 86% being singletons. Sequences were obtained from peripheral blood. These receptors originate from a man older than 75 with acute or convalescent COVID-19. Both conserved end residues are part of each CDR3. A D gene is named only where the DNA matches it firmly. Clone size is stated in some rows and not others, as once, few, many or a class when expanded.

J gene | V gene | clone size | D gene | CDR3 protein | CDR3 DNA
TRBJ1-6 | TRBV6-6 | few | TRBD1 | CASSLNRGGDSPLHF | TGTGCCAGCAGCCTGAACAGGGGAGGAGATTCACCCCTCCACTTT
TRBJ2-1 | TRBV19 | . | TRBD2 | CASQTSGAYSYNEQFF | TGTGCCAGCCAGACTAGCGGGGCCTACTCCTACAATGAGCAGTTCTTC
TRBJ1-5 | TRBV21-1 | . | . | CASSSRDSGGNQPQHF | TGTGCCAGCAGCTCCCGGGACTCAGGAGGCAATCAGCCCCAGCATTTT
TRBJ1-2 | TRBV5-1 | few | . | CASSQSQGGYGYTF | TGCGCCAGCAGCCAATCACAAGGGGGCTATGGCTACACCTTC
TRBJ1-5 | TRBV5-6 | . | TRBD1 | CASSAGTGGLSNQPQHF | TGTGCCAGCAGCGCCGGGACAGGGGGCCTCAGCAATCAGCCCCAGCATTTT
TRBJ2-5 | TRBV3-1/TRBV3-2 | once | . | CASSQGIGTQETQYF | TGTGCCAGCAGCCAAGGGATCGGGACTCAAGAGACCCAGTACTTC
TRBJ2-7 | TRBV6-5 | . | TRBD2 | CASSLSGSTHEQYF | TGTGCCAGCAGTTTAAGCGGGAGTACCCACGAGCAGTACTTC
TRBJ2-1 | TRBV16 | few | TRBD1 | CASSRGQGFYNEQFF | TGTGCCAGCAGCCGAGGACAGGGGTTCTACAATGAGCAGTTCTTC
TRBJ2-7 | TRBV3-1/TRBV3-2 | . | TRBD2 | CASSPLTSGYEQYF | TGTGCCAGCAGCCCCTTGACTAGCGGCTACGAGCAGTACTTC
TRBJ2-1 | TRBV11-2 | once | TRBD2 | CASSLETSVYNEQFF | TGTGCCAGCAGCTTGGAGACTAGCGTTTACAATGAGCAGTTCTTC
TRBJ2-2 | TRBV19 | . | TRBD1 | CASSIQGADTGELFF | TGTGCCAGTAGTATCCAGGGGGCGGACACCGGGGAGCTGTTTTTT
TRBJ2-2 | TRBV9 | . | . | CASTNWDPGVGTGELFF | TGTGCCAGCACCAATTGGGACCCGGGAGTAGGAACCGGGGAGCTGTTTTTT
TRBJ2-1 | TRBV7-9 | . | TRBD2 | CASSLTGTSNEQFF | TGTGCCAGCAGCCTCACCGGGACTAGCAATGAGCAGTTCTTC
TRBJ1-5 | TRBV10-3 | . | . | CAISESRADSNQPQHF | TGTGCCATCAGTGAGTCGAGAGCGGATAGCAATCAGCCCCAGCATTTT
TRBJ2-3 | TRBV5-4 | . | TRBD2 | CASSGRTSGTDTQYF | TGTGCCAGCAGCGGGCGGACTAGCGGCACAGATACGCAGTATTTT
TRBJ1-5 | TRBV28 | . | . | CASSTPGGNQPQHF | TGTGCCAGCAGCACTCCGGGGGGTAATCAGCCCCAGCATTTT
TRBJ2-5 | TRBV2 | . | TRBD2 | CASSSLPRGAGWETQYF | TGTGCCAGCAGTTCCCTCCCCCGGGGAGCGGGGTGGGAGACCCAGTACTTC
TRBJ2-3 | TRBV24-1 | . | TRBD1 | CATSDWGDRESDTQYF | TGTGCCACCAGTGATTGGGGGGACAGGGAATCAGATACGCAGTATTTT
TRBJ1-1 | TRBV6-5 | . | . | CASSSWTGENTEAFF | TGTGCCAGCAGTTCCTGGACGGGGGAGAACACTGAAGCTTTCTTT
TRBJ1-5 | TRBV7-2 | . | TRBD1 | CASSSGQLNQPQHF | TGTGCCAGCAGCTCGGGACAGCTTAATCAGCCCCAGCATTTT
TRBJ2-4 | TRBV2 | . | . | CASSNPGEAKNIQYF | TGTGCCAGCAGTAATCCAGGGGAGGCCAAAAACATTCAGTACTTC
TRBJ1-2 | TRBV6-5 | . | . | CASTRGMAYGYTF | TGTGCCAGCACCAGGGGTATGGCCTATGGCTACACCTTC
TRBJ2-3 | TRBV5-3 | once | TRBD2 | CARSRGRVTDTQYF | TGTGCCAGAAGCCGGGGGAGGGTTACAGATACGCAGTATTTT
TRBJ1-5 | TRBV2 | few | TRBD1 | CASSGGQGGQPQHF | TGTGCCAGCAGTGGAGGACAGGGCGGTCAGCCCCAGCATTTT
TRBJ1-3 | TRBV28 | . | . | CASSLVSRSGNTIYF | TGTGCCAGCAGTTTAGTCAGCAGGTCTGGAAACACCATATATTTT
TRBJ1-5 | TRBV28 | . | TRBD1 | CASGTGNINSNQPQHF | TGTGCCAGTGGGACAGGGAATATAAATAGCAATCAGCCCCAGCATTTT
TRBJ2-7 | TRBV19 | . | . | CASNGAGQGHDEQYF | TGTGCCAGTAACGGAGCTGGCCAAGGTCACGACGAGCAGTACTTC
TRBJ1-1 | TRBV6-2/TRBV6-3 | . | TRBD1 | CASSTGQGETEAFF | TGTGCCAGCAGTACGGGACAGGGTGAAACTGAAGCTTTCTTT
TRBJ1-5 | TRBV5-5 | . | TRBD1 | CASSLDPRQGTISNQPQHF | TGTGCCAGCAGCTTGGATCCGAGACAGGGAACAATTAGCAATCAGCCCCAGCATTTT
TRBJ2-3 | TRBV2 | . | . | CASSGGGIVDTQYF | TGTGCCAGCAGTGGCGGGGGCATAGTAGATACGCAGTATTTT
TRBJ2-7 | TRBV6-2/TRBV6-3 | . | . | CASSNLLAGLDEQYF | TGTGCCAGCAGTAACCTACTAGCAGGACTCGACGAGCAGTACTTC
TRBJ2-2 | TRBV9 | . | TRBD2 | CASSRGLAGVDTGELFF | TGTGCCAGCAGCAGGGGACTAGCGGGAGTCGACACCGGGGAGCTGTTTTTT
TRBJ2-1 | TRBV5-4 | . | TRBD2 | CASSSGLAALGEQFF | TGTGCCAGCAGCTCAGGACTAGCGGCTCTCGGCGAGCAGTTCTTC
TRBJ2-5 | TRBV6-1 | . | . | CASSEGQLGTGGTQYF | TGTGCCAGCAGTGAAGGGCAGTTGGGGACCGGGGGGACCCAGTACTTC
TRBJ2-2 | TRBV7-9 | . | TRBD2 | CASSETSGTDTGELFF | TGTGCCAGCAGCGAGACTAGCGGGACCGACACCGGGGAGCTGTTTTTT
TRBJ2-7 | TRBV5-1 | few | . | CASSPQGPTEQYF | TGCGCCAGCAGCCCACAGGGCCCCACCGAGCAGTACTTC
TRBJ1-4 | TRBV5-6 | few | TRBD1 | CASSWDRGSTNEKLFF | TGTGCCAGCAGCTGGGACAGGGGATCAACCAATGAAAAACTGTTTTTT
TRBJ1-5 | TRBV6-5 | few | . | CAIRTEYSNQPQHF | TGTGCCATCCGGACAGAATATAGCAATCAGCCCCAGCATTTT
TRBJ1-1 | TRBV6-5 | few | . | CATQNRGTEAFF | TGTGCCACCCAAAATCGGGGCACTGAAGCTTTCTTT
TRBJ2-2 | TRBV7-2 | . | TRBD2 | CASSLDRAGSNTGELFF | TGTGCCAGCAGCTTAGATCGAGCGGGATCGAACACCGGGGAGCTGTTTTTT
TRBJ1-1 | TRBV9 | . | . | CASSVGGLAEAFF | TGTGCCAGCAGCGTAGGAGGGCTCGCTGAAGCTTTCTTT
TRBJ2-1 | TRBV5-1 | . | . | CASSLELSGVGSYNEQFF | TGCGCCAGCAGCTTGGAACTTAGCGGAGTAGGTTCCTACAATGAGCAGTTCTTC
TRBJ1-2 | TRBV6-5 | . | TRBD1 | CASSLGGAEGYTF | TGTGCCAGCAGCCTAGGGGGCGCGGAGGGCTACACCTTC
TRBJ1-1 | TRBV28 | . | . | CASRTPGDTEAFF | TGTGCCAGCAGAACACCGGGGGACACTGAAGCTTTCTTT